This TCR beta chain was obtained from a study of blood T cell repertoires in COVID-19. On the study more broadly: The United States, Italy and Spain provided the acute and convalescent COVID-19 samples.

Participants were aged roughly 18 to 95 years, lived in over 20 US areas, and enrolled virtually. Cohorts were assigned according to the clinical history that participants reported. As handled by the study authors: Estimated nucleated cell counts came from reference gene primer amplification. The table came from immunoSEQ multiplex PCR; TCRdb's copy has only in-frame clones and leaves some out. The V and J calls and clone size were taken over from that table, and D and trimming were inferred from the DNA. This table has about 220,000 clones, roughly 87% appearing once. J lost 4 bases, V lost 7 bases, and 7 bases had no gene match. The germline CDR1 and CDR2 sequences are MNHEY and SVGAGI. This CDR3 region has 13 residues. The sample holds one count of this clone.

This TCR was recovered from a woman between 25 and 40 years old with acute COVID-19. The chain recombines TRBV6-5 with TRBJ2-7; 7 bases are shared with TRBD1. Sequenced: PBMCs or T cells enriched from blood (not recorded which). The CDR3 DNA is TGTGCCAGCACGACAGGGAGCAAGTACGAGCAGTACTTC. As protein: CASTTGSKYEQYF.